This TCR beta chain stems from a study of T cell responses to AZD1222 COVID-19 vaccine. Sequencing was performed with immunoSEQ multiplex PCR; in TCRdb, only in-frame clones are kept and a portion is missing. The sample shows around 120,000 clones, approximately 85% of them seen only once. Looked up from germline, CDR1 is MDHEN and CDR2 is SYDVKM. This CDR3 spans 12 amino acids. Trimming shortened V by 3 bases and J by 6 bases, and 5 bases separated the two germline ends. This sequence joins TRBV28 and TRBJ1-4; D not certain. Sequencing used peripheral blood, obtained on day 0 of MenACWY control vaccination. The clonotype comes from an adult in good health. CDR3 coding DNA: TGTGCCAGCAGTTTTTCGGATGAAAAACTGTTTTTT. As protein: CASSFSDEKLFF.